This T cell receptor (beta chain) is drawn from a study of blood T cell repertoires in COVID-19. The overall study: Spain, Italy and the United States supplied samples that represented acute and convalescent COVID-19. The analysed material was cDNA or gDNA that came from T cells, B-cell-depleted T cells, or PBMCs.

CDR3 length: 13 residues. J gave up 8 bases and V 5 bases, and 5 bases lay outside the gene matches. The germline V gene has CDR1 MNHEY and CDR2 SMNVEV (reference sequence). Authors' data handling: How many nucleated cells were present was estimated from reference gene primer amplification. Libraries were prepared by immunoSEQ multiplex PCR; TCRdb keeps only in-frame clonotypes and omits some of them. V and J calls and clone size are as listed in that table; D and trimming were resolved from the DNA. The profile shows roughly 270,000 clones, almost 85% of them singletons. This clonotype was obtained from a man aged 45-65 years with active or convalescent COVID-19. V and J are TRBV27 and TRBJ1-5, with TRBD1 matching over 8 bases. Sequencing input: peripheral blood. The CDR3: CASSLRGQKPQHF. CDR3 coding DNA: TGTGCCAGCAGTCTCAGGGGGCAAAAGCCCCAGCATTTT.